A single sample is the source of the 9 T cell receptor beta chains below, sequenced in a study of cytomegalovirus exposure and HLA in healthy donors. It was with 60 Vbeta and 13 Jbeta primers that the PCR ran. The table came from immunoSEQ multiplex PCR; TCRdb's copy has only in-frame clones and leaves some out. The table shows around 170,000 clones, with over 80% occurring only once. The sequenced sample was PBMCs. The receptors here all came from a man in his forties in good health and CMV-seronegative.

The genes are TRBV5-1 and TRBJ2-1; 7 nucleotides agree with TRBD2. Per the germline V gene, CDR1 is SGHRS and CDR2 is YFSETQ. V was pared by 5 bases and J by 0 bases, with 5 bases of the junction left unmatched. The CDR3 is made up of 15 amino acids. CDR3 in amino acids: CASSPGGSSYNEQFF. The CDR3, as DNA: TGCGCCAGCAGTCCCGGGGGGAGCTCCTACAATGAGCAGTTCTTC.

The rearrangement uses TRBV29-1 and TRBJ1-1, with 7 bases matching TRBD1. V trimming: 3 bases; J trimming: 7 bases; junction bases outside the gene matches: 11. The CDR3 has 14 residues. CDR1 and CDR2 from the germline V gene are SQVTM and ANQGSEA. The CDR3 sequence is CSVDLQGRRGEAFF. CDR3 in DNA: TGCAGCGTTGATTTACAGGGGAGAAGGGGTGAAGCTTTCTTT.

This clone was recorded once. The chain combines TRBV6-5 with TRBJ2-7; D is unresolved. Germline loops: CDR1 MNHEY, CDR2 SVGAGI. Trimming stripped 7 bases from V and 3 bases from J, with 19 bases between. CDR3 length: 15 amino acids. The CDR3 DNA reads TGTGCCAGCAAGCCCATTGGCGGTTCGGGCTACGAGCAGTACTTC. Protein: CASKPIGGSGYEQYF.

This sequence joins TRBV28 and TRBJ1-2; D unclear. This CDR3 is built from 17 residues. Germline V lookup: CDR1 MDHEN, CDR2 SYDVKM. Between the trimmed V and J ends, which lost 1 base and 4 bases, there was a span of 19 bases. CDR3 bases: TGTGCCAGCAGTTTATCCTATCGCAGCGGGCGGGGCTATGGCTACACCTTC. Amino acid sequence: CASSLSYRSGRGYGYTF.

A single count supports this clone. This chain connects TRBV4-3 to TRBJ1-2, with a possible D match to TRBD1 (6 bases). The germline V gene has CDR1 LGHNA and CDR2 YSLEER. Trimming left V 0 bases short and J 6 bases short, with 20 bases between. The CDR3 is 17 residues long. The CDR3 DNA sequence: TGCGCCAGCAGCCAAGATGTGGACAGCCCGGAGCCTAATGGCTACACCTTC. This translates into CASSQDVDSPEPNGYTF.

This sequence joins TRBV18 and TRBJ1-1; 7 nucleotides align to TRBD1. The germline CDR1 and CDR2 sequences are KGHSH and LQKENI. V lost 6 bases, J lost 5 bases, and 12 bases stayed unmatched. The CDR3 sequence is 15 residues long. This CDR3 reads CASSPLAGQRTEAFF. The CDR3 DNA reads as TGTGCCAGCTCCCCCCTAGCGGGACAGAGGACTGAAGCTTTCTTT.

V usage is TRBV9 and J usage is TRBJ2-1; D is perhaps TRBD1 or TRBD2 (9 bases each). The length of the CDR3 is 20 residues. Looked up from germline, CDR1 is SGDLS and CDR2 is YYNGEE. V was cut by 4 bases and J by 0 bases, with 26 bases left in between. The CDR3, as DNA: TGTGCCAGCAGCACCGGGACAGGGATGACTAGCGGCCCCTCCTACAATGAGCAGTTCTTC. Its translation is CASSTGTGMTSGPSYNEQFF. Supplemented by reference TRBV9 and TRBJ2-1, the full variable domain reads DSGVTQTPKHLITATGQRVTLRCSPRSGDLSVYWYQQSLDQGLQFLIQYYNGEERAKGNILERFSAQQFPDLHSELNLSSLELGDSALYFCASSTGTGMTSGPSYNEQFFGPGTRLTVL.

This chain connects TRBV6-9 to TRBJ2-1; TRBD1 is a possible D gene (5 bases). Between the trimmed V and J ends, which lost 5 bases and 5 bases, there was a span of 13 bases. Germline V gene lookup returns CDR1 MNHGY and CDR2 SVAAGI. The CDR3 loop spans 14 amino acids. The CDR3 protein is CASSENRSDNEQFF. In nucleotides, the CDR3 is TGTGCCAGCAGTGAAAACAGGAGTGACAATGAGCAGTTCTTC.

The chain carries TRBV7-9 and TRBJ1-1; a possible D gene is TRBD1 (6 bases). The CDR3 runs 15 residues. Trimming left V 0 bases short and J 5 bases short, with 13 bases between. Germline V gene sequence: CDR1 SEHNR, CDR2 FQNEAQ (reference sequence). The CDR3 DNA sequence: TGTGCCAGCAGCTTAGCGCGGGGGCAGGGGACTGAAGCTTTCTTT. Its translation: CASSLARGQGTEAFF. Together with reference TRBV7-9 and TRBJ1-1, the CDR3 gives the full variable domain: DTGVSQNPRHKITKRGQNVTFRCDPISEHNRLYWYRQTLGQGPEFLTYFQNEAQLEKSRLLSDRFSAERPKGSFSTLEIQRTEQGDSAMYLCASSLARGQGTEAFFGQGTRLTVV.